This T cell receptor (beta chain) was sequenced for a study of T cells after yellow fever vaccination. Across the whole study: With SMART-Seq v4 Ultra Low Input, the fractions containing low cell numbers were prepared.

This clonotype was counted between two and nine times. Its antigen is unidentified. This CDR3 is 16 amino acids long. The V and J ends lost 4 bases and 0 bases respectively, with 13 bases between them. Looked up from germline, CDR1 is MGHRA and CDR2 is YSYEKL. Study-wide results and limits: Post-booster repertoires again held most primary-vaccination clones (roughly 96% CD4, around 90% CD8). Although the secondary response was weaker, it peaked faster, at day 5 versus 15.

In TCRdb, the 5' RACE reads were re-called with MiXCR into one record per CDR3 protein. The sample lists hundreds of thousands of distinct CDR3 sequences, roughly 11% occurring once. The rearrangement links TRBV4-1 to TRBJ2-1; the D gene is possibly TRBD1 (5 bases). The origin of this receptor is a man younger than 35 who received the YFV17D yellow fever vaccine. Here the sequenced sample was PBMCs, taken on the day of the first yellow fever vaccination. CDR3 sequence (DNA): TGCGCCAGCAGCCCGATAGGGGCCAGCTCCTACAATGAGCAGTTCTTC. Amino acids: CASSPIGASSYNEQFF.